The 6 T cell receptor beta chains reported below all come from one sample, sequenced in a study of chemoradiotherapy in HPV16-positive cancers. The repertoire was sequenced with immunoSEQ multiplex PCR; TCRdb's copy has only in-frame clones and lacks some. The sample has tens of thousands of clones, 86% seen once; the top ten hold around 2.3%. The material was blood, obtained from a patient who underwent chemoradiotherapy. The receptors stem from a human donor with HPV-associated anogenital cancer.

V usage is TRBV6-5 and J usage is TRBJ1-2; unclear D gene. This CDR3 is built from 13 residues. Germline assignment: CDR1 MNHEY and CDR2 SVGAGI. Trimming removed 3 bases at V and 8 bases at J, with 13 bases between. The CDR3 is CASSYYGVGGYTF. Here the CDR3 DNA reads TGTGCCAGCAGTTATTATGGGGTGGGCGGCTACACCTTC.

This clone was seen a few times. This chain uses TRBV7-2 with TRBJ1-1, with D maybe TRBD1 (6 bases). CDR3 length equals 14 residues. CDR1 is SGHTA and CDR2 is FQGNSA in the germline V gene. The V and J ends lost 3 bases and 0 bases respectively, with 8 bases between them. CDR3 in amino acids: CASSFSGVNTEAFF. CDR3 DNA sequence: TGTGCCAGCAGCTTTTCAGGGGTGAACACTGAAGCTTTCTTT. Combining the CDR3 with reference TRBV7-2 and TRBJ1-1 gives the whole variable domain GAGVSQSPSNKVTEKGKDVELRCDPISGHTALYWYRQSLGQGLEFLIYFQGNSAPDKSGLPSDRFSAERTGGSVSTLTIQRTQQEDSAVYLCASSFSGVNTEAFFGQGTRLTVV.

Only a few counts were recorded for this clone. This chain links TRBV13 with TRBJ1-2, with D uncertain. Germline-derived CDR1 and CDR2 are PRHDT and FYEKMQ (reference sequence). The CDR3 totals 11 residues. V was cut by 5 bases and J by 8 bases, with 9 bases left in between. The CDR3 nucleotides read TGTGCCAGCAGCGGAGGTAGCGGCTACACCTTC. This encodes CASSGGSGYTF.

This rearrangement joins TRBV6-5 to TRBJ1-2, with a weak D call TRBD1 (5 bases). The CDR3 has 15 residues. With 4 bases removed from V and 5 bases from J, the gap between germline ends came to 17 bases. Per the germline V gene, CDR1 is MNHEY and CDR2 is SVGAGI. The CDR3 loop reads CASSWDPGELYGYTF. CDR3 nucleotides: TGTGCCAGCAGTTGGGACCCGGGGGAGCTTTATGGCTACACCTTC.

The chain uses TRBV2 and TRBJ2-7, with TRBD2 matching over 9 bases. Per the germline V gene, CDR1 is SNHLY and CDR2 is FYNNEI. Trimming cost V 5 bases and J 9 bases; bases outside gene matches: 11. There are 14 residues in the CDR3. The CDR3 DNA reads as TGTGCCAGCAGTCTCGGCGGGGGGGCCATGGTGCAGTACTTC. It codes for CASSLGGGAMVQYF.

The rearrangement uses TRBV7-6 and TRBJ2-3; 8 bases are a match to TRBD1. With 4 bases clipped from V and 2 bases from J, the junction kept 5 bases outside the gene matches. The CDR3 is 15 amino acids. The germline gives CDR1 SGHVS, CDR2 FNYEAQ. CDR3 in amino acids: CASSSRQGFTDTQYF. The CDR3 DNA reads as TGTGCCAGCAGCTCGAGACAGGGGTTCACAGATACGCAGTATTTT.